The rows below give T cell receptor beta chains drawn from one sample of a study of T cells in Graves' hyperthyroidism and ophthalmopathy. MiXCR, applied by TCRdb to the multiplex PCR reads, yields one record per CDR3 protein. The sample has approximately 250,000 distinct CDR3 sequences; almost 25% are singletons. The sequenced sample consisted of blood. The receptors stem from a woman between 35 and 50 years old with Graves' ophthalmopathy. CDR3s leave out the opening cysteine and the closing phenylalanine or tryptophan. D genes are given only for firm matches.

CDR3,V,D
SGRVPLAREQTQY,TRBV20-1,TRBD2
AWSVTGGATEAF,TRBV30,TRBD1
SAVTGFTEAF,TRBV20-1,-
ASSNQQGGRTEAF,TRBV6-2/TRBV6-3,-
AWMEGGVGGYT,TRBV30,-
ASSQDTGRGVHEQY,TRBV4-2,-
ASSLGSGDIFGEY,TRBV7-9,-
ASSFRTGGTQY,TRBV12-3/TRBV12-4,TRBD1
ASSSLRDTEAF,TRBV28,-
ATSRGSGELF,TRBV9,-
ASSIQGRDYGYT,TRBV5-6,TRBD1
ASGLGGGETQY,TRBV12-5,-
ASIRQGTEAC,TRBV6-1,TRBD1
ASRTPSGANVLT,TRBV6-2/TRBV6-3,-
ASRSTGYEQY,TRBV7-2,-
ATSDLRQGSTGELF,TRBV24-1,-
ASSGDTSTGELF,TRBV19,-
ATGFLVQGAAKNIQY,TRBV15,-
ASSYRDREWVQETQY,TRBV6-5,TRBD1
ASSLAGLARNYEQY,TRBV11-1,TRBD2
ASSERTGRYGYT,TRBV28,TRBD1
SAREGVWDTGELF,TRBV20-1,-
ASSQDPNDREFETQY,TRBV4-1,TRBD1
ASSSRGPTYEQY,TRBV5-1,TRBD1
ASSADRADGELF,TRBV19,TRBD1
ASSKQGSPYEQY,TRBV28,-
ASSVGSGRETQY,TRBV9,-
ASSHGTSGRTGELF,TRBV4-2,TRBD2
SAVPPVRESGELF,TRBV20-1,TRBD2
AWSYSNSPLH,TRBV30,-
ASSLYGPGVGYT,TRBV5-4,-
ATSPEGDYGYT,TRBV5-1,-
ASSEVAGVLETQY,TRBV6-4,-
ASSLDPYEQY,TRBV7-9,-
ASSSARGFEQY,TRBV12-3/TRBV12-4,TRBD2
ASSSQQGGIQETQY,TRBV6-2/TRBV6-3,-
ASSQPGQGGGYT,TRBV26,-
ASSPRTENGELF,TRBV18,-
AWSPDRGHYGYT,TRBV30,TRBD1
SARGSGSPSYEQY,TRBV20-1,TRBD2
ASSWYRDGTGELF,TRBV27,-
ASSRMGQSYGYT,TRBV7-6,-
ASSLTGPFNYGYT,TRBV28,-
ASSQADFNEQF,TRBV28,-
ASRGLTYYEQY,TRBV27,-
ASSSGLGSSYEQY,TRBV7-9,-